This T cell receptor (beta chain) was sequenced for a study of CD8 T cells in Susac syndrome. RNA was extracted with the RNeasy kit, and a quantity of roughly 0.5 to 1 ug was reverse transcribed using random hexamers. Amplification of TCR beta CDR3 by immunoSEQ multiplex PCR spanned 54 Vbeta and 13 Jbeta. Each CDR3 protein gets one entry after TCRdb re-called the immunoSEQ multiplex PCR reads with MiXCR. In the table there are about 140,000 distinct CDR3 sequences, more than 85% of which are singletons. The germline V gene has CDR1 SGHAT and CDR2 FQNNGV. With 5 bases removed from V and 0 bases from J, the gap between germline ends came to 23 bases. CDR3 size: 20 residues. Sequencing targeted TCR beta in blood CD8+ and CD4+ T cells.

Sequenced input: CD4+ T cells from PBMCs. The chain carries TRBV11-2 and TRBJ2-6; D is unclear. This receptor was identified in a human donor with Susac syndrome. The CDR3, as DNA: TGTGCCAGCAGCAGCGTCCCCCCTTGGCGGCAGAACTCTGGGGCCAACGTCCTGACTTTC. Its translation: CASSSVPPWRQNSGANVLTF.